A selection of T cell receptor beta chains follows, all from one sample in a study of T cell responses to AZD1222 COVID-19 vaccine. The protocol was immunoSEQ multiplex PCR, while the TCRdb copy is restricted to in-frame clones and leaves out a portion. This sample has 50,000 to 85,000 clones, with 70% to 80% found just once. Sequenced material: peripheral blood, taken on day 0 of MenACWY control vaccination. All receptors come from an adult in good health. The CDR3 runs from the conserved cysteine through the conserved F or W. D genes are given only for firm matches. Size tells how often a clone was seen (once, few, many) or the class of an expanded clone, and some rows leave it out.

TRBV28	NA	TRBD1	TRBJ1-4	CASSGTGGAEKLFF	TGTGCCAGCAGCGGGACAGGGGGTGCTGAAAAACTGTTTTTT
TRBV25-1	once	NA	TRBJ2-5	CASSESEGEETQYF	TGTGCCAGCAGTGAATCAGAGGGGGAGGAGACCCAGTACTTC
TRBV5-1	NA	NA	TRBJ1-5	CASSPSFDSNQPQHF	TGCGCCAGCAGCCCCTCTTTCGATAGCAATCAGCCCCAGCATTTT
TRBV5-5	NA	NA	TRBJ2-2	CASSLIMNTGELFF	TGTGCCAGCAGCTTGATTATGAACACCGGGGAGCTGTTTTTT
TRBV6-5	NA	TRBD1	TRBJ2-7	CASSLGQGYEQYF	TGTGCCAGCAGTTTGGGACAGGGATACGAGCAGTACTTC
TRBV5-1	few	TRBD2	TRBJ2-7	CASSEDGGGTYEQYF	TGCGCCAGCAGCGAGGATGGCGGGGGGACCTACGAGCAGTACTTC
TRBV30	NA	TRBD1	TRBJ2-7	CAWSGTGTGLYEQYF	TGTGCCTGGAGTGGAACCGGGACAGGGTTGTACGAGCAGTACTTC
TRBV19	NA	TRBD2	TRBJ2-2	CASSGSGVDAGELFF	TGTGCCAGTAGTGGTAGCGGGGTAGATGCCGGGGAGCTGTTTTTT
TRBV23-1	NA	NA	TRBJ2-7	CASRTGKGIYYEQYF	TGCGCCAGCAGGACAGGCAAGGGGATCTACTACGAGCAGTACTTC
TRBV2	NA	TRBD1	TRBJ1-1	CASSERGTGTMNTEAFF	TGTGCCAGCAGTGAAAGGGGGACAGGCACCATGAACACTGAAGCTTTCTTT
TRBV29-1	NA	NA	TRBJ2-7	CSVAKDSYEQYF	TGCAGCGTTGCAAAGGACTCCTACGAGCAGTACTTC
TRBV19	NA	NA	TRBJ1-2	CASSGQAYGYTF	TGTGCCAGTAGTGGTCAGGCCTATGGCTACACCTTC
TRBV19	few	NA	TRBJ2-7	CASSISIRTYEQYF	TGTGCCAGTAGTATTTCTATCCGAACCTACGAGCAGTACTTC
TRBV27	NA	NA	TRBJ2-1	CASSALGDEQFF	TGTGCCAGCAGTGCGTTGGGGGATGAGCAGTTCTTC
TRBV28	once	NA	TRBJ2-2	CASSALFPGELFF	TGTGCCTCTTCGGCTCTTTTCCCCGGGGAGCTGTTTTTT
TRBV7-9	once	NA	TRBJ1-1	CASSLDGSEAFF	TGTGCCAGCAGCCTCGACGGATCTGAAGCTTTCTTT
TRBV6-6	NA	TRBD2	TRBJ2-5	CASRRERGETQYF	TGTGCCAGCAGACGGGAGCGGGGAGAGACCCAGTACTTC